The 10 T cell receptor beta chains below were found in one sample sequenced in a study of metastatic and nonmetastatic thyroid tumors. TCRdb reanalyzed the PCR reads with MiXCR. The sample includes 32,000 or so clones, about 20% of them seen just once. All patients were untreated before thyroid surgery. Sequenced input: blood. These receptors were collected from a female donor with papillary thyroid cancer or a benign thyroid nodule (not recorded which). Some clones in this sample may be carry-over from other donors' samples.

This clone has a count of ten or more. The chain recombines TRBV5-6 with TRBJ1-2; 9 bases align to TRBD1. The CDR3 is 15 amino acids. Germline CDR1 is SGHDT and CDR2 is YYEEEE. Trimming cost V 4 bases and J 2 bases; bases outside gene matches: 6. This CDR3 reads CASSTWTGANYGYTF. Written as DNA, the CDR3 is TGTGCCAGCAGCACCTGGACAGGGGCGAACTATGGCTACACCTTC. Variable domain in full (rest from reference TRBV5-6 and TRBJ1-2): DAGVTQSPTHLIKTRGQQVTLRCSPKSGHDTVSWYQQALGQGPQFIFQYYEEEERQRGNFPDRFSGHQFPNYSSELNVNALLLGDSALYLCASSTWTGANYGYTFGSGTRLTVV.

Concerning this clone: A much larger clone differs by one base, so this may be a read error. Other nucleotide sequences in the sample specify the same CDR3. J is TRBJ2-7 and V is TRBV6-1; maybe TRBD2 (5 bases). V gave up 7 bases and J gave up 0 bases, with 7 bases separating them. Germline loops: CDR1 MNHNS, CDR2 SASEGT. This CDR3 contains 12 residues. The chain's CDR3 is CASMGASYEQYF. The CDR3 DNA is TGTGCCAGCATGGGAGCCTCCTACGAGCAGTACTTC.

The table lists this clone with many counts. The rearrangement uses TRBV18 and TRBJ1-6, with D unresolved. The V end lost 5 bases, the J end lost 10 bases, and 18 bases lay between the germline ends. Germline values: CDR1 KGHSH, CDR2 LQKENI. The CDR3 length is 15 residues. CDR3 nucleotides: TGTGCCAGCTCAACCACCTCCATTCGTAACTCACCCCTCCACTTT. Its protein product is CASSTTSIRNSPLHF.

With respect to this clone: A much larger clone sits a single nucleotide away, making a read error possible. This CDR3 is also generated by other DNA sequences in the sample. This chain connects TRBV7-6 to TRBJ2-1; 9 bases fit TRBD2. V dropped 3 bases and J dropped 8; count of bases not matched to a gene: 11. CDR1 is SGHVS, CDR2 FNYEAQ, per germline. The CDR3 loop spans 16 amino acids. CDR3 amino acids: CASSFPGLAGAYEQFF. CDR3 in DNA: TGTGCCAGCAGCTTTCCGGGACTAGCTGGAGCGTATGAGCAGTTCTTC.

This clone showed up many times. The V and J genes are TRBV12-3 or TRBV12-4 and TRBJ1-4; the match to TRBD1 covers 8 bases. The CDR3 has 16 amino acids. V was pared by 4 bases and J by 2 bases, with 6 bases of the junction left unmatched. The CDR3, as DNA: TGTGCCAGCAGTTCCGGACAGGGCTGGACTAATGAAAAACTGTTTTTT. As protein: CASSSGQGWTNEKLFF.

This clone was observed many times. The J gene is TRBJ2-7, the V gene TRBV7-9, with TRBD1 as a possible D gene (6 bases). The CDR3 runs 15 residues. Looked up from germline, CDR1 is SEHNR and CDR2 is FQNEAQ (reference sequence). The germline V and J ends were trimmed by 5 bases and 2 bases, with 16 bases remaining between them. CDR3 nucleotides: TGTGCCAGCAGCCCCGACAGGTCCCTAACCTACGAGCAGTACTTC. Protein product: CASSPDRSLTYEQYF.

This clone was detected ten times or more. This sequence joins TRBV11-1 and TRBJ2-1; D possibly corresponds to TRBD1 (5 bases). Germline loops: CDR1 SGHAT, CDR2 FQDESV (reference sequence). The length of the CDR3 is 13 residues. V lost 6 bases to trimming and J lost 5 bases, with 11 bases between them. CDR3 region: CASSRVRDNEQFF. CDR3 DNA: TGTGCCAGCAGTAGGGTCAGGGACAATGAGCAGTTCTTC.

The rearrangement links TRBV5-5 to TRBJ1-2; D is possibly TRBD1 (6 bases). Trimming took off 1 base at V and 8 bases at J, with 21 bases between the two ends. The CDR3 extends over 16 amino acids. Germline V CDR1 and CDR2: SGHKS, YYEKEE (reference sequence). This chain's CDR3 is CASSLSPQGTGSGYTF. For the CDR3, the DNA is TGTGCCAGCAGCTTGTCGCCCCAGGGCACAGGGAGCGGCTACACCTTC.

This clone has just a few counts. The chain carries TRBV28 and TRBJ1-2; D unresolved. V dropped 6 bases and J dropped 4 bases, with 15 bases sitting between them. CDR1 and CDR2 (germline): MDHEN, SYDVKM. This CDR3 has 14 residues. CDR3 DNA: TGTGCCAGCAGACCCTGGGCCGGGGTCTATGGCTACACCTTC. It codes for CASRPWAGVYGYTF.

There are many counts of this clone. This sequence joins TRBV7-9 and TRBJ1-5, with TRBD1 matching over 11 bases. After removal of 3 bases from V and 4 bases from J, the junction contained 2 bases not matched to a gene. This CDR3 has 15 amino acids. Germline CDR1 SEHNR, CDR2 FQNEAQ (reference sequence). CDR3 residues: CASSLGTGGNQPQHF. The CDR3, as DNA: TGTGCCAGCAGCTTGGGGACAGGGGGAAATCAGCCCCAGCATTTT.